The rows below give T cell receptor beta chains drawn from one sample of a study of blood T cell repertoires in COVID-19. Measured with immunoSEQ multiplex PCR; TCRdb has only the in-frame clones, and not every one. The sample has more than 15,000 clones, approximately 87% seen once. Material for sequencing was peripheral blood. These receptors came from a human donor in a cohort sampled during active COVID-19. Each CDR3 is given with its conserved first and last residue. The D gene is left open where the match is weak. Size tells how often a clone was seen (once, few, many) or the class of an expanded clone, and some rows leave it out.

TRBJ2-2 | TRBV19 | TRBD1 | . | TGTGCCAGTAGTTCCCAGGGGGCGCGAACCGGGGAGCTGTTTTTT | CASSSQGARTGELFF
TRBJ2-7 | TRBV3-1/TRBV3-2 | . | . | TGTGCCAGCAGCCAACTACCGTCGGCAGGGAGGTACGAGCAGTACTTC | CASSQLPSAGRYEQYF
TRBJ2-1 | TRBV5-1 | TRBD2 | . | TGCGCCAGCAGCCCACCAGCGGGAGAGGCCTACAATGAGCAGTTCTTC | CASSPPAGEAYNEQFF
TRBJ1-1 | TRBV3-1/TRBV3-2 | . | . | TGTGCCAGCAGCCAAGTCAGGGCGGGAACTGAAGCTTTCTTT | CASSQVRAGTEAFF
TRBJ2-4 | TRBV11-2 | . | . | TGTGCCAGCAGCTATCCGGGGGAAAACATTCAGTACTTC | CASSYPGENIQYF
TRBJ1-1 | TRBV20-1 | TRBD1 | . | TGCAGTGCTAGTGTCGCAGGGGGACCTGAAGCTTTCTTT | CSASVAGGPEAFF
TRBJ2-7 | TRBV28 | TRBD1 | . | TGTGCCAGCCAGGGGGCGGTAAGTTCCTACGAGCAGTACTTC | CASQGAVSSYEQYF
TRBJ2-2 | TRBV19 | . | . | TGTGCCAGTAAAAGAGGGGGAGTAGACACCGGGGAGCTGTTTTTT | CASKRGGVDTGELFF
TRBJ2-3 | TRBV29-1 | TRBD2 | . | TGCAGCGTTGAAGAGTACCGGACTAGCGGGAAGACAGATACGCAGTATTTT | CSVEEYRTSGKTDTQYF
TRBJ2-3 | TRBV9 | . | . | TGTGCCAGCAGCTCGGCTGGGGAGGCAGATACGCAGTATTTT | CASSSAGEADTQYF
TRBJ2-1 | TRBV7-2 | . | . | TGTGCCAGCAGCTTAAATTGGGCGGCAGGGACGGAGGGAGAGCAGTTCTTC | CASSLNWAAGTEGEQFF
TRBJ1-1 | TRBV3-1/TRBV3-2 | . | . | TGTGCCAGCAGCGATCGCGGGGCTGAAGCTTTCTTT | CASSDRGAEAFF
TRBJ1-2 | TRBV4-1 | . | few | TGCGCCAGCAGCCAAGATCCAGGGACAGGCTACACCTTC | CASSQDPGTGYTF
TRBJ2-2 | TRBV29-1 | TRBD1 | . | TGCAGCGTAGGGACAGGGACCGCTGGGGAGCTGTTTTTT | CSVGTGTAGELFF
TRBJ2-2 | TRBV27 | TRBD2 | . | TGTGCCAGCAGTCGCAAGCTAGCGGGAGATTGGGCCGGGGAGCTGTTTTTT | CASSRKLAGDWAGELFF
TRBJ2-1 | TRBV10-3 | TRBD2 | . | TGTGCCATCAGCCGACTAGCGGGAGGTCCGAATGAGCAGTTCTTC | CAISRLAGGPNEQFF
TRBJ2-1 | TRBV5-1 | . | . | TGCGCCAGCAGCGCGACAATAAGCTCCTACAATGAGCAGTTCTTC | CASSATISSYNEQFF
TRBJ2-1 | TRBV27 | TRBD2 | . | TGTGCCAGCAGTTTAACCGGGACTAGCGGGAGGCGTGAGCAGTTCTTC | CASSLTGTSGRREQFF
TRBJ2-1 | TRBV2 | . | once | TGTGCCAGCAGTGAGGGTAGCCCGTACAATGAGCAGTTCTTC | CASSEGSPYNEQFF
TRBJ2-7 | TRBV19 | . | few | TGTGCCAGCCAGCACAACAGGGTGAGTTCCGAGCAGTACTTC | CASQHNRVSSEQYF
TRBJ2-1 | TRBV28 | TRBD2 | . | TGTGCCAGCAGCTTAGCGGGAGCGTCCTACAATGAGCAGTTCTTC | CASSLAGASYNEQFF
TRBJ2-7 | TRBV5-6 | . | few | TGTGCCAGCAGCTTGGACAGGTACGAGCAGTACTTC | CASSLDRYEQYF
TRBJ1-1 | TRBV19 | . | . | TGTGCCAGTAGTATAGCTCCAGGTAGGAACACTGAAGCTTTCTTT | CASSIAPGRNTEAFF
TRBJ2-2 | TRBV19 | TRBD2 | once | TGTGCCAGTAAGCTTCTAGCGGGAGCCTGGAACACCGGGGAGCTGTTTTTT | CASKLLAGAWNTGELFF
TRBJ1-5 | TRBV10-2 | . | . | TGCGCCAGCAGTGAACAGGGCAATCAGCCCCAGCATTTT | CASSEQGNQPQHF
TRBJ2-5 | TRBV5-6 | . | . | TGTGCCAGCAGCCCCTCTCAGAGAGGAGAGACCCAGTACTTC | CASSPSQRGETQYF
TRBJ2-5 | TRBV6-2/TRBV6-3 | . | . | TGTGCCAGCAGTCCCTTCGCAGGAGGGTACCAAGAGACCCAGTACTTC | CASSPFAGGYQETQYF
TRBJ2-2 | TRBV15 | TRBD1 | . | TGTGCCACCAGCAGAACGAGGGACAGCACCGGGGAGCTGTTTTTT | CATSRTRDSTGELFF
TRBJ2-5 | TRBV4-3 | . | . | TGCGCCAGCAGCCTTAGAAAAGCAGAGACCCAGTACTTC | CASSLRKAETQYF
TRBJ2-1 | TRBV6-2/TRBV6-3 | . | . | TGTGCCAGCAGTTTCCCCGGGAACGGCAATGAGCAGTTCTTC | CASSFPGNGNEQFF
TRBJ2-3 | TRBV7-6 | . | . | TGTGCCAGCAGCCCCCCAGGTTATGCAGATACGCAGTATTTT | CASSPPGYADTQYF
TRBJ2-7 | TRBV14 | . | . | TGTGCCAGCAGCCAATCACTACCCCCTTACGAGCAGTACTTC | CASSQSLPPYEQYF
TRBJ2-3 | TRBV7-9 | . | . | TGTGCCAGCGTCCCGGCGGACATATACACAGATACGCAGTATTTT | CASVPADIYTDTQYF
TRBJ2-2 | TRBV7-3 | . | . | TGTGCCAGCAGCTCGGGACACCTAGGGGCCGGGGAGCTGTTTTTT | CASSSGHLGAGELFF
TRBJ2-5 | TRBV7-3 | TRBD1 | . | TGTGCCAGCAGCTTAGGACCGGACAGGGGAGAGACCCAGTACTTC | CASSLGPDRGETQYF
TRBJ1-1 | TRBV7-3 | . | . | TGTGCCAGCAGCTTATACGGGGAGAACACTGAAGCTTTCTTT | CASSLYGENTEAFF
TRBJ2-7 | TRBV7-9 | TRBD1 | few | TGTGCCAGCAGCGGTTTCCGGGACAGGGACTACGAGCAGTACTTC | CASSGFRDRDYEQYF
TRBJ2-5 | TRBV14 | TRBD1 | . | TGTGCCAGCAGCTCCCGGGACAGGGGCCAAGAGACCCAGTACTTC | CASSSRDRGQETQYF
TRBJ1-2 | TRBV9 | . | . | TGTGCCAGCAGCGTAAATTTGGGCCATCATGGCGGCTACACCTTC | CASSVNLGHHGGYTF
TRBJ2-3 | TRBV3-1/TRBV3-2 | TRBD2 | . | TGTGCCAGCAGCCAGGTCCCCCCCGCGGGAGTAGATACGCAGTATTTT | CASSQVPPAGVDTQYF
TRBJ2-1 | TRBV3-1/TRBV3-2 | TRBD2 | . | TGTGCCAGCACCTCCCAAATGGCTAGCGGGAGGAATGAGCAGTTCTTC | CASTSQMASGRNEQFF
TRBJ1-2 | TRBV20-1 | . | . | TGCAGTGCCCCGGGGGTCTATGGCTACACCTTC | CSAPGVYGYTF
TRBJ1-2 | TRBV5-1 | TRBD1 | . | TGCGCCAGCAGCCTGGGGGACAGGCAGGCCTTC | CASSLGDRQAF
TRBJ1-4 | TRBV6-5 | TRBD1 | . | TGTGCCAGCAGTCTGACAGGGGGCTTGGAAAAACTGTTTTTT | CASSLTGGLEKLFF
TRBJ2-1 | TRBV5-6 | . | few | TGTGCCAGCAGCCCTGGTGGGCCAGGGATGGATGAGCAGTTCTTC | CASSPGGPGMDEQFF
TRBJ2-7 | TRBV28 | TRBD1 | . | TGTGCCAGCAGTTTATTAAACAGGGGCATCCGCGAGCAGTACTTC | CASSLLNRGIREQYF
TRBJ2-4 | TRBV28 | . | . | TGTGCCAGCAGTTTACCCTCGGCAGGGCGTTCCAAAAACATTCAGTACTTC | CASSLPSAGRSKNIQYF
TRBJ1-4 | TRBV6-5 | . | . | TGTGCCAGCAGTTTGCGTACTAATGAAAAACTGTTTTTT | CASSLRTNEKLFF
TRBJ2-1 | TRBV4-3 | . | . | TGCGCCAGCAGCCGAGGTGAGCAGTTCTTC | CASSRGEQFF
TRBJ2-3 | TRBV6-2/TRBV6-3 | TRBD2 | . | TGTGCCAGCAGTTACTCCCGAGGTGGTAGCGGGAGTTCAGATACGCAGTATTTT | CASSYSRGGSGSSDTQYF
TRBJ2-2 | TRBV19 | . | . | TGTGCCAGCTACTCCTCGGACAGGAACACCGGGGAGCTGTTTTTT | CASYSSDRNTGELFF